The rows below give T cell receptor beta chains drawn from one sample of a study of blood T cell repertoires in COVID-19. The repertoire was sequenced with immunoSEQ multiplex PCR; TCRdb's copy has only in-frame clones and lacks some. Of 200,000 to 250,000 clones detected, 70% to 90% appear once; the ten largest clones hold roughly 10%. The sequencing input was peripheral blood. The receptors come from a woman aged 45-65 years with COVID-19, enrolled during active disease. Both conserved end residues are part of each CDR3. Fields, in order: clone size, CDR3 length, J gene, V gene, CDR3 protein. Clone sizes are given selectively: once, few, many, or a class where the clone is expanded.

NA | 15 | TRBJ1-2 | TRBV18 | CASSPAADRWYGYTF
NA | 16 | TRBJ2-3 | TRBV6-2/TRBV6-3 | CASSPLLADGIDTQYF
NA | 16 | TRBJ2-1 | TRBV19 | CASSIILREVHNEQFF
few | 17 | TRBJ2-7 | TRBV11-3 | CASSLGERRQGSYEQYF
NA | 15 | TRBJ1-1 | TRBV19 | CASSPGVVATVEAFF
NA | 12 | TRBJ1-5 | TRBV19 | CASSEAPTPQHF
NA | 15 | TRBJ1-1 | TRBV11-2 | CASSLDRRLNTEAFF
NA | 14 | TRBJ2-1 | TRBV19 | CASTTSPNRNEQFF
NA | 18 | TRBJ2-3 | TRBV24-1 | CATSDPLQRGGRGDTQYF
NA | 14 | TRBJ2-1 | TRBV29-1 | CSVNTYTDLNEQFF
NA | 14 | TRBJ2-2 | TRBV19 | CASSWATSTGELFF
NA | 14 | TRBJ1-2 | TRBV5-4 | CASRKWRFVYGYTF
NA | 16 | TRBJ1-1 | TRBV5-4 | CASSRETGPLNTEAFF
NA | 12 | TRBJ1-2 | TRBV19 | CASSISRGYYTF
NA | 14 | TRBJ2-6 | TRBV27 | CASSWASGANVLTF
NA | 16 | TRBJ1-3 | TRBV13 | CASSLELTGSGNTIYF
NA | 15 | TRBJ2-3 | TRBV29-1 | CSSSGGRTSTDTQYF
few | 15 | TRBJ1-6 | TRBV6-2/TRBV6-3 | CASSRLRSYNSPLHF
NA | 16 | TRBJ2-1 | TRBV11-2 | CASSLGSSGGQNEQFF
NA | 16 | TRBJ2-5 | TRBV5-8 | CASSEWGLADRRTQYF
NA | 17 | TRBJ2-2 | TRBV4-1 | CASSQVDMGLTTGELFF
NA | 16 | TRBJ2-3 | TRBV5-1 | CASSSATGGITDTQYF
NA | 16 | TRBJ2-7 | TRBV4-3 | CASSQDLASGTYEQYF
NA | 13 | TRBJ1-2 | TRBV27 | CASSAGGVYGYTF
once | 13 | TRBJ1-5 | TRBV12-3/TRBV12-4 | CASSSRRGQPQHF
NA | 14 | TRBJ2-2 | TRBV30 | CAWRIWGDTGELFF
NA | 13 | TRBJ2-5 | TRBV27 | CASRDTGQETQYF
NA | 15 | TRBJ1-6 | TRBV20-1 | CSASPGGDRYSPLHF
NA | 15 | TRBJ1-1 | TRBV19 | CASSPTTASNTEAFF
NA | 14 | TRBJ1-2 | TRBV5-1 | CASSPPDINYGYTF
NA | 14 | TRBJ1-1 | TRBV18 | CASSPSQGYTEAFF
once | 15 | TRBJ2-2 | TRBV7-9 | CASSPRTGGKGELFF
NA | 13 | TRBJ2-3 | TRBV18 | CASSPGLTDTQYF
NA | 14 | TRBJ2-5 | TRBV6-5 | CASSLAGGRETQYF
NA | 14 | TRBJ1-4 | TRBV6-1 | CASSEGQARGKLFF
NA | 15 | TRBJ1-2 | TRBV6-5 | CASSYSKGGARGYTF
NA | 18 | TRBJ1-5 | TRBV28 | CASSSPTGGLEGNQPQHF
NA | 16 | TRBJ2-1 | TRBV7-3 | CASSPEAGALSNEQFF
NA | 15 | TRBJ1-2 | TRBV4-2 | CASSQDWDRDYGYTF
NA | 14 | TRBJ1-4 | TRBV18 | CASSPLQGFEKLFF
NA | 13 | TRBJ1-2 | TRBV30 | CAWSAAVNYGYTF
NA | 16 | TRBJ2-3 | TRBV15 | CATSREGATSTDTQYF
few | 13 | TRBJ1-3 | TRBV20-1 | CSASRGPGNTIYF
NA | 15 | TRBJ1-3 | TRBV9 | CASSPRQGAGNTIYF
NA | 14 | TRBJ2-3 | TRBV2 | CASSLGRDTDTQYF
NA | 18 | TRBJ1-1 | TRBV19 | CASSMFGYRTASYTEAFF
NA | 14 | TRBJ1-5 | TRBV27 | CASSPGDRVQPQHF
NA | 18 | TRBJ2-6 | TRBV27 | CASTLAGQLFSGANVLTF
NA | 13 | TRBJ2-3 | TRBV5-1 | CASSLAATDTQYF
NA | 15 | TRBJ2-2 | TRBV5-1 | CASSLEGANTGELFF